These T cell receptor beta chains were read from a single sample in a study of T cell responses to AZD1222 COVID-19 vaccine. TCRdb's table, derived via immunoSEQ multiplex PCR, lists solely in-frame clones and lacks some. The profile covers around 60,000 clones, with over 75% appearing a single time and over 20% taken by the ten largest. Here the sequenced sample was peripheral blood, taken 28 days after the second AZD1222 dose. These receptors were taken from an adult who received the AZD1222 COVID-19 vaccine. Each CDR3 is given with its conserved first and last residue. A D gene is named only where the DNA matches it firmly. Not all rows give a size; the values are once, few, many and, for expanded clones, a class.

CDR3	DNA	V	D	size	J
CASSLAEAFF	TGTGCCAGCAGCTTGGCAGAAGCTTTCTTT	TRBV7-9	NA	NA	TRBJ1-1
CASSPGLGSDTQYF	TGTGCCAGCAGCCCGGGACTAGGATCAGATACGCAGTATTTT	TRBV14	TRBD2	once	TRBJ2-3
CASSLGTSLGYNEQFF	TGCGCCAGCAGCTTGGGGACTAGCTTGGGCTACAATGAGCAGTTCTTC	TRBV5-1	TRBD2	NA	TRBJ2-1
CASSRYRGSNSPLHF	TGTGCCAGCAGTCGGTACAGGGGGAGTAATTCACCCCTCCACTTT	TRBV5-4	TRBD1	NA	TRBJ1-6
CASGGGYEQYF	TGTGCCAGCGGGGGGGGCTACGAGCAGTACTTC	TRBV4-2	TRBD2	NA	TRBJ2-7
CASSQDYPYEQYF	TGTGCCAGCAGCCAGGACTACCCCTACGAGCAGTACTTC	TRBV3-1/TRBV3-2	NA	NA	TRBJ2-7
CASSFLSFEQYF	TGTGCCAGCAGTTTTCTTAGTTTCGAGCAGTACTTC	TRBV12-3/TRBV12-4	NA	NA	TRBJ2-7
CASSLTSGSRDTQYF	TGTGCCAGTAGTCTCACTAGCGGGAGCAGAGATACGCAGTATTTT	TRBV19	TRBD2	NA	TRBJ2-3
CASSLTADLYGYTF	TGTGCCAGCAGCCTCACCGCAGATCTCTATGGCTACACCTTC	TRBV5-4	NA	few	TRBJ1-2
CASSERSGGPGELFF	TGTGCCAGCAGTGAACGCTCAGGGGGCCCCGGGGAGCTGTTTTTT	TRBV2	TRBD1	NA	TRBJ2-2
CASSYRGSNQPQHF	TGTGCCAGCAGCTACAGGGGAAGCAATCAGCCCCAGCATTTT	TRBV5-5	TRBD1	few	TRBJ1-5
CASSLQDSGNTIYF	TGCGCCAGCAGCTTGCAGGACTCTGGAAACACCATATATTTT	TRBV5-1	NA	once	TRBJ1-3
CSVGRGSWSTEAFF	TGCAGCGTTGGTCGGGGGTCCTGGAGCACTGAAGCTTTCTTT	TRBV29-1	NA	NA	TRBJ1-1
CASSEGTTEYNEQFF	TGTGCCAGCAGTGAGGGGACTACCGAATACAATGAGCAGTTCTTC	TRBV6-4	TRBD2	NA	TRBJ2-1
CASSLRLRDEQYF	TGTGCCAGCAGCCTTCGCCTCAGGGACGAGCAGTACTTC	TRBV5-6	NA	NA	TRBJ2-7
CASSIHPADPNQPQHF	TGTGCCAGTAGTATACATCCGGCGGACCCCAATCAGCCCCAGCATTTT	TRBV19	NA	NA	TRBJ1-5
CASSQARNSPLHF	TGTGCCAGCAGCCAAGCCAGGAATTCACCCCTCCACTTT	TRBV4-2	NA	few	TRBJ1-6
CASSSWSQPGSYNEQFF	TGTGCCAGCAGCTCTTGGTCCCAACCGGGCTCCTACAATGAGCAGTTCTTC	TRBV5-6	NA	NA	TRBJ2-1
CAGTVQETQYF	TGTGCCGGGACAGTTCAAGAGACCCAGTACTTC	TRBV30	TRBD1	NA	TRBJ2-5
CASSQDHREEPQHF	TGTGCCAGCAGCCAAGACCACAGGGAAGAGCCCCAGCATTTT	TRBV3-1/TRBV3-2	NA	NA	TRBJ1-5
CASSLAGGPSGELFF	TGTGCCAGCAGCTTAGCGGGAGGGCCCTCCGGGGAGCTGTTTTTT	TRBV7-2	TRBD2	few	TRBJ2-2
CASRDLAGRVNYEQYF	TGTGCCAGCAGAGACTTGGCCGGGAGGGTAAACTACGAGCAGTACTTC	TRBV11-2	TRBD2	once	TRBJ2-7
CATSDPGRGLGETQYF	TGTGCCACCAGTGACCCCGGCAGGGGCCTGGGGGAGACCCAGTACTTC	TRBV24-1	NA	NA	TRBJ2-5
CASSYLGRDFNQPQHF	TGTGCCAGCAGTTACTTAGGCCGAGACTTCAATCAGCCCCAGCATTTT	TRBV6-2/TRBV6-3	NA	NA	TRBJ1-5
CASSLQGLYTDTQYF	TGTGCCAGCAGTCTACAGGGACTTTACACAGATACGCAGTATTTT	TRBV6-5	NA	NA	TRBJ2-3
CASSERVRNPYNEQFF	TGTGCCAGCAGTGAACGGGTTAGAAATCCCTACAATGAGCAGTTCTTC	TRBV6-1	NA	NA	TRBJ2-1
CASSLAREGTDTQYF	TGTGCCAGCAGCTTGGCCAGGGAAGGCACAGATACGCAGTATTTT	TRBV5-4	NA	few	TRBJ2-3
CAIAGTSGSAPGELFF	TGTGCCATCGCCGGGACTAGCGGGAGTGCCCCCGGGGAGCTGTTTTTT	TRBV10-3	TRBD2	NA	TRBJ2-2
CATSDGGGVVNQPQHF	TGTGCCACCAGTGACGGGGGAGGGGTGGTCAATCAGCCCCAGCATTTT	TRBV24-1	NA	NA	TRBJ1-5
CASSPGRVGEQYF	TGTGCCAGCAGTCCCGGACGAGTCGGTGAGCAGTACTTC	TRBV6-5	NA	medium-sized	TRBJ2-7
CASSAPGQAYGYTF	TGTGCCAGCAGCGCACCGGGACAGGCCTATGGCTACACCTTC	TRBV5-4	TRBD1	NA	TRBJ1-2
CASSPSDSRASSVQYF	TGTGCCAGCAGTCCCTCTGACAGCCGGGCATCCTCCGTGCAGTACTTC	TRBV28	NA	NA	TRBJ2-7
CATSRRGGGPEQFF	TGTGCCACCAGCAGAAGGGGAGGCGGCCCTGAGCAGTTCTTC	TRBV15	NA	NA	TRBJ2-1
CASSGQGNGYTF	TGTGCCAGCTCCGGACAGGGCAATGGCTACACCTTC	TRBV18	TRBD1	NA	TRBJ1-2
CASSLGQGGQPQHF	TGTGCCAGCAGCCTTGGGCAGGGTGGCCAGCCCCAGCATTTT	TRBV7-9	NA	NA	TRBJ1-5
CASSYEGTSGSNEQFF	TGTGCCAGCAGTTATGAAGGGACTAGCGGGAGCAATGAGCAGTTCTTC	TRBV6-4	TRBD2	NA	TRBJ2-1
CASSLAGATYNEQFF	TGTGCCAGCAGCTTAGCGGGAGCGACCTACAATGAGCAGTTCTTC	TRBV7-9	NA	NA	TRBJ2-1
CSVQKTGIFTEAFF	TGCAGCGTCCAGAAGACAGGGATATTCACTGAAGCTTTCTTT	TRBV29-1	TRBD1	NA	TRBJ1-1
CASSLTSGAITDTQYF	TGTGCCAGCAGCTTGACTAGCGGGGCTATCACAGATACGCAGTATTTT	TRBV11-2	TRBD2	NA	TRBJ2-3
CASREEGYTGELFF	TGTGCCAGCAGGGAAGAGGGATACACCGGGGAGCTGTTTTTT	TRBV25-1	NA	NA	TRBJ2-2
CASCLAGHGETQYF	TGTGCCAGCTGCCTAGCGGGACATGGAGAGACCCAGTACTTC	TRBV7-9	TRBD2	NA	TRBJ2-5
CASSLPRANADTQYF	TGTGCCAGCAGCCTTCCCAGGGCTAATGCAGATACGCAGTATTTT	TRBV4-2	NA	NA	TRBJ2-3
CASRRRTSGFSYNEQFF	TGTGCCAGCAGGCGGAGGACTAGCGGGTTCTCCTACAATGAGCAGTTCTTC	TRBV27	TRBD2	NA	TRBJ2-1
CASSHHSGKNEKLFF	TGTGCCAGCAGCCACCACTCTGGGAAGAATGAAAAACTGTTTTTT	TRBV3-1/TRBV3-2	NA	NA	TRBJ1-4
CASSPGLAGNNEQFF	TGTGCCAGCTCACCCGGACTAGCGGGGAACAATGAGCAGTTCTTC	TRBV18	TRBD2	once	TRBJ2-1
CASSYGAGGKGHTQYF	TGTGCCAGCAGTTACGGGGCAGGGGGTAAAGGGCATACGCAGTATTTT	TRBV6-5	TRBD1	once	TRBJ2-3
CSASVVAGYGYTF	TGCAGCGCCTCCGTCGTGGCAGGGTACGGCTACACCTTC	TRBV29-1	NA	once	TRBJ1-2
CASRGALGEKLFF	TGTGCCAGCCGGGGGGCGCTAGGTGAAAAACTGTTTTTT	TRBV25-1	NA	NA	TRBJ1-4
CASSQVGGYNYGYTF	TGCGCCAGCAGCCAAGTCGGGGGTTATAACTATGGCTACACCTTC	TRBV4-3	NA	NA	TRBJ1-2
CASGSLEDYNEQFF	TGTGCCAGCGGGAGTCTGGAGGACTACAATGAGCAGTTCTTC	TRBV2	NA	NA	TRBJ2-1
CASRPSLAGAGELFF	TGTGCCAGCAGGCCCAGCCTAGCGGGAGCCGGGGAGCTGTTTTTT	TRBV7-2	TRBD2	NA	TRBJ2-2
CAWSLPGLGTTEAFF	TGTGCCTGGAGTCTACCCGGGCTAGGGACCACTGAAGCTTTCTTT	TRBV30	NA	NA	TRBJ1-1
CASSLEGLADEQFF	TGTGCCAGCAGCCTGGAGGGGTTAGCGGATGAGCAGTTCTTC	TRBV5-8	NA	once	TRBJ2-1
CSASQAGIKTQYF	TGCAGTGCTAGTCAAGCGGGAATAAAGACCCAGTACTTC	TRBV20-1	TRBD2	once	TRBJ2-5
CASPLDRWNTEAFF	TGTGCCAGTCCCTTGGACAGGTGGAACACTGAAGCTTTCTTT	TRBV19	TRBD1	NA	TRBJ1-1
CASSWDRAGRQPQHF	TGTGCCAGCAGTTGGGACAGGGCGGGTCGTCAGCCCCAGCATTTT	TRBV28	TRBD1	few	TRBJ1-5
CASSLSSIGTDGNTIYF	TGTGCCAGCAGCCTTAGCTCAATCGGGACAGACGGAAACACCATATATTTT	TRBV4-2	TRBD1	few	TRBJ1-3
CASSPPPASRPYEQYF	TGTGCCAGTAGTCCTCCCCCCGCTAGCAGGCCGTACGAGCAGTACTTC	TRBV19	NA	NA	TRBJ2-7
CASSYWGTSGSSYNEQFF	TGTGCCAGCAGTTACTGGGGGACTAGCGGCAGCTCCTACAATGAGCAGTTCTTC	TRBV6-2/TRBV6-3	TRBD2	NA	TRBJ2-1
CSVEEGRRPGQGRWEQYF	TGCAGCGTTGAAGAAGGGAGACGACCGGGACAGGGACGTTGGGAGCAGTACTTC	TRBV29-1	TRBD1	NA	TRBJ2-7